One and the same sample provided the 13 T cell receptor beta chains below, sequenced in a study of OX40 agonist ivuxolimab in advanced cancers. Profiling relied on immunoSEQ multiplex PCR, and the TCRdb table lists in-frame clones only, not all of them. Of fewer than 100,000 clones listed, 80% to 90% are singletons. Specimen: CD4+ or CD8+ T cells sorted from blood, collected in a trial of the OX40 agonist ivuxolimab. The receptors derive from an adult with an advanced solid tumor such as melanoma, head and neck, liver or kidney cancer.

V is TRBV5-1 and J is TRBJ2-3; 8 bases fit TRBD2. V gave up 5 bases and J gave up 5 bases; unmatched junction bases: 7. The length of the CDR3 is 14 residues. CDR1 SGHRS and CDR2 YFSETQ come from the germline V gene. This CDR3 reads CASREVAGLDTQYF. CDR3 nucleotide sequence: TGCGCCAGCAGGGAAGTAGCGGGGTTAGATACGCAGTATTTT.

The chain has TRBV5-1 and TRBJ1-3; D unclear. CDR1 SGHRS and CDR2 YFSETQ come from the germline V gene. This CDR3 has 17 amino acids. V gave up 1 base and J gave up 0 bases, with 14 bases separating them. The CDR3 is CASSLTGIPSSGNTIYF. The DNA for the CDR3 is TGCGCCAGCAGCTTGACGGGCATCCCGAGCTCTGGAAACACCATATATTTT. The full variable domain, completed using reference TRBV5-1 and TRBJ1-3, is KAGVTQTPRYLIKTRGQQVTLSCSPISGHRSVSWYQQTPGQGLQFLFEYFSETQRNKGNFPGRFSGRQFSNSRSEMNVSTLELGDSALYLCASSLTGIPSSGNTIYFGEGSWLTVV.

The genes are TRBV5-1 and TRBJ2-3; D may be TRBD1 or TRBD2 (5 bases each). This CDR3 region has 13 residues. Germline loops: CDR1 SGHRS, CDR2 YFSETQ. Between the trimmed V and J ends, which lost 3 bases and 6 bases, there was a span of 11 bases. The CDR3 nucleotides are TGCGCCAGCAGCTGGGGGTCCACGGATACGCAGTATTTT. Amino acid sequence: CASSWGSTDTQYF.

The CDR3 sequence is CASSPGPDSTYGYTF. In DNA form, the CDR3 reads TGTGCCAGCAGCCCCGGCCCGGACAGTACCTATGGCTACACCTTC. The chain has TRBV5-4 and TRBJ1-2; tentatively, D is TRBD1 (6 bases). The CDR3 loop spans 15 amino acids. CDR1 and CDR2 (germline): SGHNT, YYREEE (reference sequence). Trimming took 4 bases from V and 4 from J, leaving 17 bases between them.

The chain links TRBV18 to TRBJ2-3; 8 nucleotides line up with TRBD2. CDR1 and CDR2 (germline): KGHSH, LQKENI. V lost 3 bases and J lost 1; bases outside the gene matches: 0. The CDR3 covers 14 residues. The CDR3 nucleotides read TGTGCCAGCTCACCTAGCGGGGGCACAGATACGCAGTATTTT. Protein: CASSPSGGTDTQYF.

The chain combines TRBV5-1 with TRBJ2-7, with D possibly matching TRBD1 (5 bases). The CDR3 runs to 13 residues. V lost 4 bases and J lost 3, with 11 bases in between. The germline gives CDR1 SGHRS, CDR2 YFSETQ. CDR3 region: CASSKTTVYEQYF. CDR3 in DNA: TGCGCCAGCAGCAAAACGACAGTCTACGAGCAGTACTTC.

The genes are TRBV19 and TRBJ1-2; 7 positions match TRBD1. Unmatched junction bases numbered 0, after V lost 5 bases and J lost 3 bases. The CDR3 contains 12 residues. The germline V gene encodes CDR1 LNHDA and CDR2 SQIVND (reference sequence). The CDR3, as DNA: TGTGCCAGTAGTGACAGGGACTATGGCTACACCTTC. The encoded protein is CASSDRDYGYTF.

The genes are TRBV28 and TRBJ1-1; weak D call: TRBD1 (5 bases). The CDR3 is made up of 12 amino acids. Germline V CDR1 and CDR2: MDHEN, SYDVKM. V was pared by 9 bases and J by 5 bases, with 13 bases between. In DNA form, the CDR3 reads TGTGCCAGTGGGCAGGGCTGGACTGAAGCTTTCTTT. Residues: CASGQGWTEAFF.

This clone occurred once. The chain combines TRBV19 with TRBJ1-2; the D gene is possibly TRBD1 (6 bases). The CDR3 is 16 amino acids. Trimming removed 4 bases from V and 4 bases from J, with 19 bases in between. Germline V lookup: CDR1 LNHDA, CDR2 SQIVND (reference sequence). CDR3 amino acids: CASSKEGGANRYGYTF. In DNA, the CDR3 is TGTGCCAGTAGTAAGGAGGGGGGGGCAAATCGCTATGGCTACACCTTC.

The chain is built from TRBV7-2 and TRBJ2-4; D remains unclear. The CDR3 has 12 amino acids. V lost 5 bases, J lost 6 bases, and 8 bases lay in between. Germline lookup yields CDR1 SGHTA and CDR2 FQGNSA. The CDR3 region has the DNA TGTGCCAGCAGCGGGCAGATAAACATTCAGTACTTC. Translated, it gives CASSGQINIQYF.

The chain combines TRBV10-3 with TRBJ2-5, with D uncertain. CDR3 size: 12 residues. Trimming cost V 1 base and J 0 bases, with 0 bases left between them. CDR1 is ENHRY and CDR2 is SYGVKD in the germline V gene. CDR3 coding DNA: TGTGCCATCAGTGAGTACCAAGAGACCCAGTACTTC. Translated: CAISEYQETQYF.

The chain joins TRBV29-1 to TRBJ1-1; TRBD1 matches at 10 bases. This CDR3 region has 15 residues. With V trimmed by 3 bases and J by 7 bases, 11 bases remained unmatched. Germline CDR1 and CDR2: SQVTM and ANQGSEA. CDR3 residues: CSVESGDRGLVEAFF. The CDR3 nucleotides read TGCAGCGTTGAGTCGGGCGACAGGGGGCTTGTTGAAGCTTTCTTT.

The CDR3 here is CASKTAYEQYF. DNA of the CDR3: TGTGCCAGCAAGACCGCCTACGAGCAGTACTTC. The chain links TRBV28 to TRBJ2-7, with unresolved D. This CDR3 has 11 amino acids. V gave up 7 bases and J gave up 2 bases, with 6 bases separating them. Germline lookup yields CDR1 MDHEN and CDR2 SYDVKM.